This TCR beta chain was identified during a study of shared clonotypes between healthy human individuals. Study-wide results and caveats: Sampling was confined to blood; repertoires within tissues likely differ.

CDR3 length: 13 amino acids. The V and J ends lost 8 bases and 6 bases respectively, with 17 bases between them. Germline V lookup: CDR1 SNHLY, CDR2 FYNNEI. TCRdb keeps only in-frame clones here, not all; method: immunoSEQ multiplex PCR. Of under 600,000 clones detected, roughly 72% appear once; the ten largest clones hold about 12%. As for this clone: Its antigen is undetermined.

The specimen sequenced was PBMCs. The chain links TRBV2 to TRBJ2-7; a possible D gene is TRBD1 (6 bases). This clonotype was obtained from a woman between 35 and 50 years old in good health. Some clones in this sample may be carry-over from other donors' samples. The CDR3 is CASQLQGYSEQYF. As DNA, the CDR3 is TGTGCCAGCCAGCTACAGGGATACAGCGAGCAGTACTTC.